This T cell receptor (beta chain) is drawn from a study of CD8 T cells in ankylosing spondylitis. Findings and limits, study-wide: Seven or eight highly homologous variants formed a TCR beta motif that appeared characteristic of ankylosing spondylitis blood. Earlier studies detected some motif variants in reactive arthritis synovial fluid and blood.

About this clonotype itself: Its matching antigen is unknown.

Trimming removed 1 base from V and 8 bases from J, with 11 bases in between. The CDR3 is 13 amino acids. One entry per CDR3 protein results from TCRdb running MiXCR on the 5' RACE reads. The sample holds about 360,000 distinct CDR3 sequences; roughly 15% are singletons and the top ten take 0.95% to 1.4%. The sequence was collected from a male donor with ankylosing spondylitis or in good health (not recorded which). The chain couples TRBV12-3 or TRBV12-4 to TRBJ1-2; D might be TRBD1 (6 bases). The sequenced material came from blood, either unsorted or a sorted T cell fraction (not recorded which). DNA for the CDR3: TGTGCCAGCAGTTTAGAGCAGGGGATCGGCTACACCTTC. This codes for CASSLEQGIGYTF.